This record covers a single TCR beta chain. This clone turned up a few times. The antigen it recognizes is unknown. Within one base of it there is no much larger clone, and no base qualities were kept. These data originate in a study of blood T cell repertoires in COVID-19 (dated by TCRdb to about 2020). For the study in its entirety: The collaborator samples originated in the United States, Italy and Spain and spanned the acute and convalescent phases of COVID-19. The prospective study material was composed of cDNA or gDNA derived from T cells, B-cell-depleted T cells, or PBMCs. Deeply sampled blood TCRbeta repertoires from subjects exposed to, actively infected with, or recovered from COVID-19 were included in the dataset. The repertoires were released in a freely available public database intended as a resource for research on the immune response to SARS-CoV-2. Samples were obtained from the ongoing ImmuneRACE study (first 160 participants) and from 1,000 to 1,500 subjects provided by 6 global collaborators. Sample metadata almost always included a de-identified subject ID, COVID-19 status, age in years and sex. Where available, HLA class I and class II types were taken from metadata supplied by the sample provider and were not determined by assay-based typing. The research as a whole found: How much clinical and demographic metadata was included differed by source and by participant, and the metadata was provided uncurated.

The CDR3 covers 13 residues, taking in both the cysteine and the phenylalanine. Just CDR3 DNA is preserved here, 39 bases in frame from base 1. V lost 3 bases and J lost 8 bases; the stretch between them is 13 bases long. Enrolling through a virtual design, the prospective study's participants ranged in age from roughly 18 to 89 years and lived across roughly 23 United States geographic areas. To assign participants to cohorts, the prospective study relied on clinical history that participants themselves reported in a screening survey and a study questionnaire. In the prospective study, mobile phlebotomists collected whole blood, serum and a nasopharyngeal or oropharyngeal swab from each participant. Prospective study participants could optionally give additional blood draws and questionnaires over an approximately two-month period. Prospective study blood samples were shipped either frozen or at room temperature before DNA extraction.

TCRbeta CDR3 regions were amplified from genomic DNA by means of the immunoSEQ Assay, a bias-controlled multiplex PCR. Per the original workflow: Nucleated cell counts per sample were estimated from amplification of reference gene primers within the assay. Sequence reads were collapsed and filtered to measure the absolute abundance of every unique TCRbeta CDR3 rearrangement. Productive Simpson clonality was computed per sample as the square root of Simpson's diversity index over productive rearrangements. Here the immuneACCESS table is served through TCRdb, limited to in-frame sequences with V and J called. Missing clones are a known gap in these copies; in checked studies unresolved V genes cover under half, and the rest lacks a known reason. Clonal size and the V and J genes are those of that table, whereas D and trimming came from the DNA. The table for this sample lists around 250,000 clones; about 90% of them were counted only once. Together, the top ten hold 0.95% to 1.5% of the sample.

Recombination connected TRBV12-3 or TRBV12-4 to TRBJ1-1; tentative D gene TRBD1, with 5 bases matching. This TCR was sampled from a human donor in a cohort exposed to, infected with or recovered from COVID-19 (not recorded which). The donor label of this sample is uncertain. The sequenced sample consisted of PBMCs or T cells enriched from blood (not recorded which). The CDR3 has the sequence CASSFGQGTEAFF. The DNA sequence reads TGTGCCAGCAGTTTTGGGCAGGGTACCGAAGCTTTCTTT.